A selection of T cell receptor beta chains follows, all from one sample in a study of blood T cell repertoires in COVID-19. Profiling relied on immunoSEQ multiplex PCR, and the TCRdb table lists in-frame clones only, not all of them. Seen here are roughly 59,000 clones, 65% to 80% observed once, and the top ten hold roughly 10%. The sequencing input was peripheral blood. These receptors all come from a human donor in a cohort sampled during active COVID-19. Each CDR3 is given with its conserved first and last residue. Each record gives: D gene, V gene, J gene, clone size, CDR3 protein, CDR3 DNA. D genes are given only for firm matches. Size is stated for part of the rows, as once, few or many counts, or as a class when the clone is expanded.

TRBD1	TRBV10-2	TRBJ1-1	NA	CASTRGRDEAFF	TGCGCCAGCACCAGGGGGAGAGATGAAGCTTTCTTT
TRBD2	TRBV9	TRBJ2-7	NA	CASSASTSGSLVEQYF	TGTGCCAGCAGCGCCTCGACTAGCGGGAGCCTCGTCGAGCAGTACTTC
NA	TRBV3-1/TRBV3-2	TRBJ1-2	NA	CASSQETDRGGYTF	TGTGCCAGCAGCCAAGAAACGGACAGAGGGGGCTACACCTTC
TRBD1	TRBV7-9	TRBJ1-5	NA	CASSFGTGRSDQPQHF	TGTGCCAGCAGCTTCGGGACAGGGAGGTCCGATCAGCCCCAGCATTTT
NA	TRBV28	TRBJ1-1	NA	CASSLSLRTEAFF	TGTGCCAGCAGTTTAAGTCTCAGGACTGAAGCTTTCTTT
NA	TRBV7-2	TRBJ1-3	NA	CASSLDSSGNTIYF	TGTGCCAGCAGCTTAGACAGCTCTGGAAACACCATATATTTT
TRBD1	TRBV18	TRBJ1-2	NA	CASSPLGQELGANYGYTF	TGTGCCAGCTCACCCCTCGGACAGGAGTTGGGAGCTAACTATGGCTACACCTTC
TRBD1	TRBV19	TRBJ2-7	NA	CASRPGTGTPNHFEQYF	TGTGCCAGTAGGCCCGGGACAGGGACACCCAACCACTTCGAGCAGTACTTC
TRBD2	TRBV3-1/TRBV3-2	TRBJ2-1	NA	CASSRGRTSGNGEQFF	TGTGCCAGCAGCCGGGGACGGACTAGCGGGAACGGTGAGCAGTTCTTC
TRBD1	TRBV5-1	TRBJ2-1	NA	CASSRLRDRNYNEQFF	TGCGCCAGCAGCCGTCTCCGGGACAGAAACTACAATGAGCAGTTCTTC
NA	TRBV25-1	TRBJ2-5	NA	CASSEFGLGGTQYF	TGTGCCAGCAGTGAATTTGGTTTGGGGGGGACCCAGTACTTC
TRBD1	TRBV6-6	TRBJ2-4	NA	CASSSSDRGENIQYF	TGTGCCAGCAGCTCCTCTGACAGGGGGGAAAACATTCAGTACTTC
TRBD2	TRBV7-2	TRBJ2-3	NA	CASSLGLAPDTQYF	TGTGCCAGCAGCTTAGGACTAGCGCCAGATACGCAGTATTTT
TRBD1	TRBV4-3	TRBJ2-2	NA	CASSRTAGGAGSGELFF	TGCGCCAGCAGCCGCACGGCAGGGGGCGCGGGCAGCGGGGAGCTGTTTTTT
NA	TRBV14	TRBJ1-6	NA	CASSQDGRPNSPLHF	TGTGCCAGCAGCCAAGATGGGAGGCCTAATTCACCCCTCCACTTT
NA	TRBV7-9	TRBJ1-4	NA	CASSSRGGPEKLFF	TGTGCCAGCAGCTCTCGGGGGGGGCCGGAAAAACTGTTTTTT
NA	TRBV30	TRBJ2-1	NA	CAWSVRRAAYNEQFF	TGTGCCTGGAGTGTACGGCGGGCCGCCTACAATGAGCAGTTCTTC
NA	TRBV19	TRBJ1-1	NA	CASSPIAARDTEAFF	TGTGCCAGTAGTCCCATAGCGGCGCGGGACACTGAAGCTTTCTTT
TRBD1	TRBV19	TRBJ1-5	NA	CASLSGTGVNQPQHF	TGTGCCAGTCTCTCCGGGACAGGTGTTAATCAGCCCCAGCATTTT
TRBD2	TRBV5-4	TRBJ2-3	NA	CASNDWTSGIDTQYF	TGTGCCAGCAACGATTGGACTAGCGGGATAGATACGCAGTATTTT
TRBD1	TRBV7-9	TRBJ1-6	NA	CASTTGTGGSPLHF	TGTGCCAGCACCACCGGGACAGGGGGTTCACCCCTCCACTTT
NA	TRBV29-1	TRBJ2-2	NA	CSVEVLDNTGELFF	TGCAGCGTTGAAGTACTCGATAACACCGGGGAGCTGTTTTTT
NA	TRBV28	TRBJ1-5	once	CASSLSLGPQPQHF	TGTGCCAGCAGTTTATCCCTGGGGCCTCAGCCCCAGCATTTT
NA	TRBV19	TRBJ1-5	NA	CASSKGVNQPQHF	TGTGCCAGTAGTAAGGGGGTCAATCAGCCCCAGCATTTT
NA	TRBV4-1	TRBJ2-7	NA	CASSRLQGGSYEQYF	TGCGCCAGCAGCCGACTACAGGGCGGGTCCTACGAGCAGTACTTC
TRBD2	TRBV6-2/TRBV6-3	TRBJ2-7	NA	CASSYHGRDYEQYF	TGTGCCAGCAGTTACCACGGGAGGGATTACGAGCAGTACTTC
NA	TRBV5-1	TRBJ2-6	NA	CASSLGSSSGANVLTF	TGCGCCAGCAGCTTGGGATCTAGCTCTGGGGCCAACGTCCTGACTTTC
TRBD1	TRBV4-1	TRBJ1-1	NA	CASSPTGAENTEAFF	TGCGCCAGCAGCCCGACAGGGGCGGAGAACACTGAAGCTTTCTTT
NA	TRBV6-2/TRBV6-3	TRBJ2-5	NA	CASSYVLGQTQYF	TGTGCCAGCAGTTACGTGCTGGGCCAGACCCAGTACTTC
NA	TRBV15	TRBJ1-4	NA	CATSRGREASEKLFF	TGTGCCACCAGCAGAGGCAGGGAAGCGTCTGAAAAACTGTTTTTT
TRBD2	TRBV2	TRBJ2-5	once	CASNNPSGTQETQYF	TGTGCCAGCAACAACCCTAGCGGGACTCAAGAGACCCAGTACTTC
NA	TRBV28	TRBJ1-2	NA	CASSFPGTPYGYTF	TGTGCCAGCAGTTTCCCCGGGACACCCTATGGCTACACCTTC
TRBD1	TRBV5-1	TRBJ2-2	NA	CASSAVQGEAGELFF	TGCGCCAGCAGCGCGGTCCAGGGGGAAGCCGGGGAGCTGTTTTTT
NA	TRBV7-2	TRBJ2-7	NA	CASSLAGGYLWGEQYF	TGTGCCAGCAGCTTAGCCGGCGGGTACCTCTGGGGCGAGCAGTACTTC
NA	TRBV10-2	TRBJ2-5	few	CASSARDYGETQYF	TGCGCCAGCAGTGCTAGAGACTACGGTGAGACCCAGTACTTC
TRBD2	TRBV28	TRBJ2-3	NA	CASSLNSGVSTDTQYF	TGTGCCAGCAGTTTGAATAGCGGGGTTAGCACAGATACGCAGTATTTT
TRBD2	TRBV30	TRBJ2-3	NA	CAWSGGLAGGDTQYF	TGTGCCTGGAGTGGAGGACTAGCGGGGGGCGATACGCAGTATTTT
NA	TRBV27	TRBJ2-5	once	CASSFLGGRETQYF	TGTGCCAGCAGTTTTTTGGGGGGAAGGGAGACCCAGTACTTC